This TCR beta chain emerged from a study of spatial heterogeneity in lung cancer. Germline assignment: CDR1 ENHRY and CDR2 SYGVKD. The CDR3 is 17 residues long. V lost 0 bases and J lost 4, with 16 bases in between. Each CDR3 protein gets one entry after TCRdb re-called the 5' RACE reads with MiXCR. The sample lists over 6,500 distinct CDR3 sequences; approximately 4% were seen once. The sample holds many counts of this clonotype. A library made for alpha chains picked up this beta chain off target, so its size means little. The time point was: sample taken at primary tumor resection. No cells were sorted before sequencing. The whole RNA sequenced was extracted from tumor, nontumor lung or frozen PBMC.

The receptor was derived from a female donor with early-stage non-small cell lung cancer. The gene calls are TRBV10-3 and TRBJ2-1; no clear D. Sequenced here: normal lung tissue next to the tumor, sampled at surgery. Written as DNA, the CDR3 is TGTGCCATCAGTGAGTCGAGTAGCTATGTTCAGTACAATGAGCAGTTCTTC. Translation: CAISESSSYVQYNEQFF.